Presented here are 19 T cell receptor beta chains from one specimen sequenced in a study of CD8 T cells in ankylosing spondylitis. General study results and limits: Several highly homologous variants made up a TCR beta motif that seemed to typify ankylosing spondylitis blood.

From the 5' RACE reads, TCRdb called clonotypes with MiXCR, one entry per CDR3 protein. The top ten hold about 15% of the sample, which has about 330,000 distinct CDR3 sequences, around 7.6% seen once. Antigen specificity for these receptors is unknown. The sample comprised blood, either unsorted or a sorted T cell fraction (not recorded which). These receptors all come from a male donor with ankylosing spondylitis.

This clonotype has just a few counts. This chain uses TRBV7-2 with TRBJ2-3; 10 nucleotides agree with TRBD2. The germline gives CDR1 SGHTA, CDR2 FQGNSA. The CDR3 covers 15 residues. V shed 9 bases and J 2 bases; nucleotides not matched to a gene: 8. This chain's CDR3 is CASKPLAGFTDTQYF. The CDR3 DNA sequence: TGTGCCAGTAAACCACTAGCGGGATTCACAGATACGCAGTATTTT.

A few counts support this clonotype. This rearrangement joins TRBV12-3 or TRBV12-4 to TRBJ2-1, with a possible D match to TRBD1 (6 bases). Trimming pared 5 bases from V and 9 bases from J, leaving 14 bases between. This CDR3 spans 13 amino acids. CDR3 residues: CASSPVTGREQFF. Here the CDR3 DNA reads TGTGCCAGCAGTCCAGTCACAGGGCGTGAGCAGTTCTTC.

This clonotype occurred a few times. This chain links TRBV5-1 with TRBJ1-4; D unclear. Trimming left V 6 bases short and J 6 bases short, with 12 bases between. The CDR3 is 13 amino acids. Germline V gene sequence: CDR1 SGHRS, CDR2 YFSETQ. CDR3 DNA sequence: TGCGCCAGCAAGCTCCGGGATGATGAAAAACTGTTTTTT. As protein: CASKLRDDEKLFF.

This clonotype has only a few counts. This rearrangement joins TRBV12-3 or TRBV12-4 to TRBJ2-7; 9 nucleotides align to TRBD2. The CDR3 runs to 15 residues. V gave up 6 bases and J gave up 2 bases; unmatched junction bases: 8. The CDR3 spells CASSKTSGGTYEQYF. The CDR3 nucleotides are TGTGCCAGCAGCAAGACTAGCGGAGGCACCTACGAGCAGTACTTC.

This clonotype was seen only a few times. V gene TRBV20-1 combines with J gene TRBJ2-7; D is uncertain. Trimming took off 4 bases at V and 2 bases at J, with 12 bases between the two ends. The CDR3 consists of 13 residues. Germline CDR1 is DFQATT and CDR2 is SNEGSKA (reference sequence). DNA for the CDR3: TGCAGTGCTACATTAGCCACTCCCTACGAGCAGTACTTC. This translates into CSATLATPYEQYF.

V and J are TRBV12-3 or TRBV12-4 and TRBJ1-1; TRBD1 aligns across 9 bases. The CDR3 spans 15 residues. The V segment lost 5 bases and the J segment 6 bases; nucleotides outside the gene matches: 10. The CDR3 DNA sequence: TGTGCCAGCAGTCCCCTACAGGGGGCAGCGGCTGAAGCTTTCTTT. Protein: CASSPLQGAAAEAFF.

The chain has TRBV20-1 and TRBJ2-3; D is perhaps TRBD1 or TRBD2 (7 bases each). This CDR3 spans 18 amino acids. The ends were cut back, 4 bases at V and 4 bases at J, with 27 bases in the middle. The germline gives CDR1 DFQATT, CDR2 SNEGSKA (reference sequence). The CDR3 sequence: CSANRGTGASGLADTQYF. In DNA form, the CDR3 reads TGCAGTGCTAACAGGGGTACCGGGGCTAGCGGCCTAGCAGATACGCAGTATTTT.

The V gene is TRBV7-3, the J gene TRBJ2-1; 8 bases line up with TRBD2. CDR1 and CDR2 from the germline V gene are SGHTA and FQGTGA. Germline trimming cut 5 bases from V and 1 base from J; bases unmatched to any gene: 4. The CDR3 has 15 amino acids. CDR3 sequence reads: CASSPGGGSYNEQFF. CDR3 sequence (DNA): TGTGCCAGCAGCCCGGGAGGGGGGTCCTACAATGAGCAGTTCTTC.

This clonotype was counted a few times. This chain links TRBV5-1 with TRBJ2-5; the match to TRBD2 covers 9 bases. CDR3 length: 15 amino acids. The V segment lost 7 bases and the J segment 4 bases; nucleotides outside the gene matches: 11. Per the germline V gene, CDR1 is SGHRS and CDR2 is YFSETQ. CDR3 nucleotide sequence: TGCGCCAGCGCGTCATTGGCGGGAGGGAGAGAGACCCAGTACTTC. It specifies CASASLAGGRETQYF.

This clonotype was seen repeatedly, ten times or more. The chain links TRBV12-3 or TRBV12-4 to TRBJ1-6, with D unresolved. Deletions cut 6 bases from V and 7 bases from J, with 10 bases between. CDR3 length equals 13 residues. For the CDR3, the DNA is TGTGCCAGCAGCTATGGACCAAATTCACCCCTCCACTTT. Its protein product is CASSYGPNSPLHF.

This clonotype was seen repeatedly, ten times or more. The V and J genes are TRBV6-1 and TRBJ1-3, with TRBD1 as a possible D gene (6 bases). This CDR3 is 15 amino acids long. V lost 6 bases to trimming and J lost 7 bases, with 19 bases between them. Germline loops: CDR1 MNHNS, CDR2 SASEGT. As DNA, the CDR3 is TGTGCCAGCAGCCCCCTCGGCGGGGGGCTGAACACCATATATTTT. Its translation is CASSPLGGGLNTIYF.

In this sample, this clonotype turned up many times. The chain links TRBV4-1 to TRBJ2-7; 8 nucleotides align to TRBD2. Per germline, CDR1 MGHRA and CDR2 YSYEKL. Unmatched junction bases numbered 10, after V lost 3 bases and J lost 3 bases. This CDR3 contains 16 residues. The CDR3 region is CASSHSIAGRFYEQYF. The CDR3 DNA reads TGCGCCAGCAGCCACTCAATAGCGGGGCGATTCTACGAGCAGTACTTC.

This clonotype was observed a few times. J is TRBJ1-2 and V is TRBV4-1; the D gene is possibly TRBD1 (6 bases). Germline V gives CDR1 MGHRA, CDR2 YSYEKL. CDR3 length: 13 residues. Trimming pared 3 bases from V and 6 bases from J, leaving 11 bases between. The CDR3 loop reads CASSQRRQDGYTF. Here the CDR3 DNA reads TGCGCCAGCAGCCAGAGAAGACAGGATGGCTACACCTTC.

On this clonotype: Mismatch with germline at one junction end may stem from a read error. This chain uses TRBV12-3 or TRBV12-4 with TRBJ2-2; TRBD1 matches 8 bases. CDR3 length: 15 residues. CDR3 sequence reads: CASSPRTGNTRELFF. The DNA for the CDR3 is TGTGCCAGCAGTCCCCGGACAGGGAACACCAGGGAGCTGTTTTTT.

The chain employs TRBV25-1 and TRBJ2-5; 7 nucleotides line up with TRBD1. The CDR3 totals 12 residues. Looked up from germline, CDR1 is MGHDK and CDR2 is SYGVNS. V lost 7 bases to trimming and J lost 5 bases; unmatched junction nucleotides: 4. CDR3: CASTDRRETQYF. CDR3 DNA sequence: TGTGCCAGCACGGACAGGCGGGAGACCCAGTACTTC.

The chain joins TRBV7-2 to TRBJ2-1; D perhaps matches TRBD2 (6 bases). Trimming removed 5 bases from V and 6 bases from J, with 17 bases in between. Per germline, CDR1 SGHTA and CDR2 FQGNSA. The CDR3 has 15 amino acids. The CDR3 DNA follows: TGTGCCAGCAGCATGCTAGGTTCGGGACTCAATGAGCAGTTCTTC. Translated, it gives CASSMLGSGLNEQFF.

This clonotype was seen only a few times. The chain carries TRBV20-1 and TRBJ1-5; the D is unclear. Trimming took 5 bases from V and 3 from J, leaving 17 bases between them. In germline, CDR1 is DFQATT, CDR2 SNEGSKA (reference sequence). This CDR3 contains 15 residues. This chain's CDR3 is CSAPDLRANNQPQHF. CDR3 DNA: TGCAGTGCTCCCGACTTGAGGGCCAACAATCAGCCCCAGCATTTT.

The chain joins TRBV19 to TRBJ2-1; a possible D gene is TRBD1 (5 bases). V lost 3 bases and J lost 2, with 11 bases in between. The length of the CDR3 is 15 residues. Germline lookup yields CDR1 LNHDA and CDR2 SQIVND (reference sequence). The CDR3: CASSISQGTYNEQFF. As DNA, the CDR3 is TGTGCCAGTAGTATCAGTCAGGGAACCTACAATGAGCAGTTCTTC.

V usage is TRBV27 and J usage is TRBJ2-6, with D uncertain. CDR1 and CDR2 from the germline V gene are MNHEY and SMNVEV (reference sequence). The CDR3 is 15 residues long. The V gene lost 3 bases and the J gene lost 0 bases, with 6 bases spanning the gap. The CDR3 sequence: CASSLSVSGANVLTF. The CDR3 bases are TGTGCCAGCAGTTTGTCGGTCTCTGGGGCCAACGTCCTGACTTTC.